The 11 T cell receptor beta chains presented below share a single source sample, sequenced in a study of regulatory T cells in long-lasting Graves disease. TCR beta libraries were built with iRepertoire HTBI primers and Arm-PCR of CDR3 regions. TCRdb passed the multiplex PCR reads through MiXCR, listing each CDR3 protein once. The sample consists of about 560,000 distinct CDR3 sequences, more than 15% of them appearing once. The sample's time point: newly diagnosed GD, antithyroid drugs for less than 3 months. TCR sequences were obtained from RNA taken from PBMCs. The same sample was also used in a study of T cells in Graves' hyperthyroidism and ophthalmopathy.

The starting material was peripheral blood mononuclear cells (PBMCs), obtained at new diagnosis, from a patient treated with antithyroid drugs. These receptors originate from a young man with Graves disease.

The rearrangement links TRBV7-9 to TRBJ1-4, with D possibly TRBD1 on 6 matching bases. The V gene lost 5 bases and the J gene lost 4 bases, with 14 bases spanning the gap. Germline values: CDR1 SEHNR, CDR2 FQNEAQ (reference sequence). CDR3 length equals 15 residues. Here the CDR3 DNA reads TGTGCCAGCAGCCGAACCGGGACAAGTAATGAAAAACTGTTTTTT. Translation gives CASSRTGTSNEKLFF.

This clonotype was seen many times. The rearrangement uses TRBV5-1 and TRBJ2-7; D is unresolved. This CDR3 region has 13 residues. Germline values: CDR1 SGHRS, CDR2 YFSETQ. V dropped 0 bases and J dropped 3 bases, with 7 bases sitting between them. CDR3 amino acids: CASSLARSYEQYF. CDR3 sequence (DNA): TGCGCCAGCAGCTTGGCCCGCAGCTACGAGCAGTACTTC.

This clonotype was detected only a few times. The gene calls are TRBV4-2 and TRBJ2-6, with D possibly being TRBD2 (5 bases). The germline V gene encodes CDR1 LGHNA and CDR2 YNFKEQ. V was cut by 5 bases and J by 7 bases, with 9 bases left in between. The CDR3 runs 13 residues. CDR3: CASSEGGANVLTF. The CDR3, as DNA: TGTGCCAGCAGCGAGGGTGGCGCCAACGTCCTGACTTTC.

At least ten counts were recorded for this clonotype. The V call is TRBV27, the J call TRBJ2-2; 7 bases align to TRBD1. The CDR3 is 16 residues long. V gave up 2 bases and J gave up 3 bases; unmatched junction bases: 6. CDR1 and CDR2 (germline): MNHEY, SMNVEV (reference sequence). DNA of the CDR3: TGTGCCAGCAGTTTACTTAAGGGGGCCGACACCGGGGAGCTGTTTTTT. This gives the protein CASSLLKGADTGELFF.

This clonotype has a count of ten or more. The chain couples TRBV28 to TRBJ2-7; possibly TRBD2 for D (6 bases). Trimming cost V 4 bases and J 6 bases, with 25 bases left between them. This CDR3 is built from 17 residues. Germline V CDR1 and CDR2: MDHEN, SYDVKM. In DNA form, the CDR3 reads TGTGCCAGCAGTTATCCTACTCGATCCGGGGGAACTCTCGAGCAGTACTTC. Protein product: CASSYPTRSGGTLEQYF.

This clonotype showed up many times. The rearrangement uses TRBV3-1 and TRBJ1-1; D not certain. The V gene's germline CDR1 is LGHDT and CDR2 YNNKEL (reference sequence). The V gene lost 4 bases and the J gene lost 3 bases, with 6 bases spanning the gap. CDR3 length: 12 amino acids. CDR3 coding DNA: TGTGCCAGCAGCCGGGGATACACTGAAGCTTTCTTT. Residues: CASSRGYTEAFF. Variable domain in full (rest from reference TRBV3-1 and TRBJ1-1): DTAVSQTPKYLVTQMGNDKSIKCEQNLGHDTMYWYKQDSKKFLKIMFSYNNKELIINETVPNRFSPKSPDKAHLNLHINSLELGDSAVYFCASSRGYTEAFFGQGTRLTVV.

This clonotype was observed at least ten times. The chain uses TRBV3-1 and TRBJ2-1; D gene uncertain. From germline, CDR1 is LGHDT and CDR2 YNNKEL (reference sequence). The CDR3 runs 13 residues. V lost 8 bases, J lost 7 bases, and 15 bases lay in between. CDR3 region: CASSRMEVNEQFF. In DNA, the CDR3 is TGTGCCAGCTCAAGGATGGAAGTGAATGAGCAGTTCTTC.

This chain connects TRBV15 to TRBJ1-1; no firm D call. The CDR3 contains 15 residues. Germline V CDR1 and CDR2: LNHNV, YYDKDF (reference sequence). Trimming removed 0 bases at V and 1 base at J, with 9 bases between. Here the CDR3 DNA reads TGTGCCACCAGCAGAGATCAACTATCGAACACTGAAGCTTTCTTT. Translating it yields CATSRDQLSNTEAFF.

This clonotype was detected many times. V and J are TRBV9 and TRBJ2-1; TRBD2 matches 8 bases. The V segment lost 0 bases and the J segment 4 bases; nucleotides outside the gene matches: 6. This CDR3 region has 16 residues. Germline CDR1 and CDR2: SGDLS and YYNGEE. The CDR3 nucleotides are TGTGCCAGCAGCGTAGAGGGGACTAGTATATACAATGAGCAGTTCTTC. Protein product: CASSVEGTSIYNEQFF. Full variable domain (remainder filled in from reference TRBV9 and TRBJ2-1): DSGVTQTPKHLITATGQRVTLRCSPRSGDLSVYWYQQSLDQGLQFLIQYYNGEERAKGNILERFSAQQFPDLHSELNLSSLELGDSALYFCASSVEGTSIYNEQFFGPGTRLTVL.

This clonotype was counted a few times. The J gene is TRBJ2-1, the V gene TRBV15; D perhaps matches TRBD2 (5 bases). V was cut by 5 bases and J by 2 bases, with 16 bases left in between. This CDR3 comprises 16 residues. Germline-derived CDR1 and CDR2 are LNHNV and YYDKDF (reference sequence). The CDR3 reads CATSPTDWRTYNEQFF. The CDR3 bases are TGTGCCACCAGCCCCACCGACTGGAGGACCTACAATGAGCAGTTCTTC.

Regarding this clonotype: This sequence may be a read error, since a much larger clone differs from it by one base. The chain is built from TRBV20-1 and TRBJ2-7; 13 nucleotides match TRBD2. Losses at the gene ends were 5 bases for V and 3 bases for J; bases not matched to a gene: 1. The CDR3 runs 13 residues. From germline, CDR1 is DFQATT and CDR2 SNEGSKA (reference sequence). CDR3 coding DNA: TGCAGTGCTGGGACTAGCGGGATCTACGAGCAGTACTTC. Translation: CSAGTSGIYEQYF.